These T cell receptor beta chains were read from a single sample in a study of blood T cell repertoires in COVID-19. TCRdb keeps only in-frame clones here, not all; method: immunoSEQ multiplex PCR. The table includes a few hundred thousand clones, around nine tenths detected once. Sequenced input: peripheral blood. The receptor set was obtained from a middle-aged woman who had recovered from COVID-19. The CDR3 runs from the conserved cysteine through the conserved F or W. A D gene is named only where the DNA matches it firmly. Clone size, where shown, is once, few, many, or a class for clones that have expanded.

V,J,size,D,CDR3,DNA
TRBV6-2/TRBV6-3,TRBJ1-2,NA,NA,CASSYPGPYGYTF,TGTGCCAGCAGTTATCCAGGGCCCTATGGCTACACCTTC
TRBV7-8,TRBJ2-7,NA,TRBD1,CASSLAFWQGVREQYF,TGTGCCAGCAGCTTAGCGTTTTGGCAGGGGGTTCGCGAGCAGTACTTC
TRBV2,TRBJ1-1,NA,NA,CASSEGGLTNTEAFF,TGTGCCAGCAGTGAAGGGGGACTTACGAACACTGAAGCTTTCTTT
TRBV12-3/TRBV12-4,TRBJ2-1,NA,NA,CASSFSYEQFF,TGTGCCAGCAGTTTCTCGTATGAGCAGTTCTTC
TRBV19,TRBJ2-2,NA,NA,CASSIGSGKAGELFF,TGTGCCAGTAGTATCGGTAGCGGTAAGGCCGGGGAGCTGTTTTTT
TRBV27,TRBJ2-7,few,NA,CASSPDISYEQYF,TGTGCCAGCAGTCCGGACATCTCCTACGAGCAGTACTTC
TRBV18,TRBJ1-5,once,TRBD1,CASSRTGGFSNQPQHF,TGTGCCAGCTCACGGACAGGGGGCTTTTCAAATCAGCCCCAGCATTTT
TRBV5-5,TRBJ1-5,NA,NA,CASSLGQGNNQPQHF,TGTGCCAGCAGCTTAGGGCAGGGCAACAATCAGCCCCAGCATTTT
TRBV5-4,TRBJ1-2,NA,TRBD1,CASSLPGTGGSIYGYTF,TGTGCCAGCAGCTTACCCGGGACAGGGGGTTCCATCTATGGCTACACCTTC
TRBV18,TRBJ2-5,NA,NA,CASSPVQGGGQETQYF,TGTGCCAGCTCACCGGTCCAGGGAGGTGGCCAAGAGACCCAGTACTTC
TRBV6-5,TRBJ1-2,NA,NA,CASSYGAGPYGYTF,TGTGCCAGCAGTTACGGGGCAGGGCCATATGGCTACACCTTC
TRBV7-3,TRBJ2-2,NA,TRBD1,CASSSYRGANTGELFF,TGTGCCAGCAGCTCATACAGGGGGGCGAACACCGGGGAGCTGTTTTTT
TRBV19,TRBJ2-1,NA,TRBD2,CASSETHSAGGIFNEQFF,TGTGCCAGTAGTGAGACCCATTCAGCGGGAGGAATCTTCAATGAGCAGTTCTTC
TRBV9,TRBJ2-2,NA,NA,CASSVEGQITGELFF,TGTGCCAGCAGCGTAGAGGGACAAATCACCGGGGAGCTGTTTTTT
TRBV7-7,TRBJ2-7,NA,NA,CASSPHQGGGVLEQYF,TGTGCTAGCAGCCCACACCAGGGGGGTGGGGTCCTCGAGCAGTACTTC
TRBV7-9,TRBJ2-1,NA,NA,CASSPRGREYNEQFF,TGTGCCAGCAGCCCACGTGGCAGGGAATACAATGAGCAGTTCTTC
TRBV5-1,TRBJ2-2,NA,TRBD1,CASSPDRGGGGELFF,TGCGCCAGCAGCCCCGACAGGGGCGGCGGCGGGGAGCTGTTTTTT
TRBV11-2,TRBJ2-7,NA,TRBD2,CASSLDLAGEAYEQYF,TGTGCCAGCAGCTTAGATCTAGCGGGAGAGGCCTACGAGCAGTACTTC
TRBV18,TRBJ2-2,NA,TRBD2,CASSPGLARNTGELFF,TGTGCCAGCTCACCTGGACTAGCGAGGAACACCGGGGAGCTGTTTTTT
TRBV7-8,TRBJ2-2,NA,TRBD1,CASSPKDRAAGELFF,TGTGCCAGCAGCCCTAAAGACAGGGCCGCCGGGGAGCTGTTTTTT
TRBV30,TRBJ1-6,NA,NA,CAFTSTASYNSPLHF,TGTGCCTTTACCTCGACAGCGAGTTATAATTCACCCCTCCACTTT
TRBV29-1,TRBJ2-7,NA,TRBD1,CSVAAGTGGGEQYF,TGCAGCGTAGCCGCCGGGACAGGGGGCGGCGAGCAGTACTTC
TRBV5-8,TRBJ1-1,NA,NA,CASSLVAPNTEAFF,TGTGCCAGCAGCTTGGTGGCTCCGAACACTGAAGCTTTCTTT
TRBV4-1,TRBJ1-1,NA,NA,CASSQEGSLNTEAFF,TGCGCCAGCAGCCAAGAGGGCAGTTTGAACACTGAAGCTTTCTTT
TRBV18,TRBJ1-5,once,TRBD1,CASSRDRGSNQPQHF,TGTGCCAGCTCACGGGACAGGGGGAGCAATCAGCCCCAGCATTTT
TRBV5-6,TRBJ2-2,few,TRBD2,CASSASAGDEVGELFF,TGTGCCAGCAGCGCCTCGGCGGGAGATGAGGTCGGGGAGCTGTTTTTT
TRBV6-1,TRBJ2-5,once,TRBD2,CASSGGTSGRGNQETQYF,TGTGCCAGCAGTGGCGGGACTAGCGGGAGAGGAAACCAAGAGACCCAGTACTTC
TRBV7-3,TRBJ2-3,NA,TRBD2,CASSLYAGVADTQYF,TGTGCCAGCAGCTTATATGCGGGAGTGGCAGATACGCAGTATTTT
TRBV24-1,TRBJ2-1,NA,NA,CATSDSPTTKVYNEQFF,TGTGCCACCAGTGATTCCCCGACTACGAAGGTTTACAATGAGCAGTTCTTC
TRBV6-5,TRBJ2-7,NA,TRBD1,CASTHGQGAYEQYF,TGTGCCAGCACCCACGGACAGGGTGCCTACGAGCAGTACTTC
TRBV7-9,TRBJ2-4,NA,NA,CASSRAPGSDIQYF,TGTGCCAGCAGCCGAGCCCCAGGTTCCGACATTCAGTACTTC
TRBV5-1,TRBJ2-3,NA,TRBD1,CASSESGTATDTQYF,TGCGCCAGCTCCGAATCCGGGACAGCCACAGATACGCAGTATTTT
TRBV13,TRBJ1-1,once,TRBD1,CASSLRDRLNTEAFF,TGTGCCAGCAGCTTACGGGACAGGCTGAACACTGAAGCTTTCTTT
TRBV19,TRBJ1-1,NA,TRBD1,CASSPPTTGGGTEAFF,TGTGCCAGTAGTCCCCCGACCACAGGGGGCGGCACTGAAGCTTTCTTT
TRBV10-1,TRBJ2-7,NA,TRBD1,CASKTQGDKDEQYF,TGCGCCAGTAAAACACAGGGGGATAAAGACGAGCAGTACTTC
TRBV7-3,TRBJ1-1,once,NA,CASSPGQMNTEAFF,TGTGCCAGCAGCCCCGGACAGATGAACACTGAAGCTTTCTTT
TRBV4-2,TRBJ2-2,NA,NA,CASSPVGGPGELFF,TGTGCCAGCAGCCCCGTCGGGGGTCCCGGGGAGCTGTTTTTT
TRBV5-4,TRBJ2-7,NA,TRBD2,CASSLVGAGDSYEQYF,TGTGCCAGCAGCTTGGTTGGAGCGGGGGACTCCTACGAGCAGTACTTC
TRBV18,TRBJ2-1,NA,TRBD2,CASSSGLAGYNEQFF,TGTGCCAGCTCATCCGGACTAGCGGGATACAATGAGCAGTTCTTC
TRBV9,TRBJ2-3,NA,TRBD2,CASSVARLAGTDTQYF,TGTGCCAGCAGCGTAGCCCGACTAGCCGGGACAGATACGCAGTATTTT
TRBV21-1,TRBJ2-7,NA,NA,CARTLAEAYEQYF,TGTGCCAGGACCCTAGCGGAGGCCTACGAGCAGTACTTC